The 25 T cell receptor beta chains in this list originate from one sample, sequenced in a study of cytomegalovirus exposure and HLA in healthy donors. Vbeta (60) and Jbeta (13) primers were used in the PCR. Assay used: immunoSEQ multiplex PCR; TCRdb lists only in-frame clones, some missing. The table includes 200,000 or so clones, 70% to 80% detected once. Input material: PBMCs. The receptors here all came from a woman aged 30 to 39 in good health and CMV-seropositive.

The rearrangement links TRBV4-3 to TRBJ2-3; D unresolved. CDR1 LGHNA and CDR2 YSLEER come from the germline V gene. V lost 0 bases and J 4 bases, leaving 17 bases between the germline ends. CDR3 size: 17 residues. CDR3 protein: CASSQESVRPHADTQYF. CDR3 bases: TGCGCCAGCAGCCAAGAGTCGGTGAGGCCTCACGCAGATACGCAGTATTTT.

The chain combines TRBV6-5 with TRBJ2-7; 10 bases align to TRBD1. The trim removed 5 bases at V and 13 bases at J, leaving 11 bases unmatched. CDR1 is MNHEY, CDR2 SVGAGI, per germline. The CDR3 contains 13 residues. The chain's CDR3 is CASSREPGQGRYF. The DNA of the CDR3 is TGTGCCAGCAGTAGGGAACCGGGACAGGGGCGCTACTTC.

The count of this clone is one. The chain links TRBV4-3 to TRBJ2-7; possible D gene TRBD1, 5 bases. CDR1 and CDR2 from the germline V gene are LGHNA and YSLEER. Trimming stripped 2 bases from V and 2 bases from J, with 19 bases between. This CDR3 has 17 amino acids. CDR3: CASSQMWSRDEAYEQYF. CDR3 DNA: TGCGCCAGCAGCCAAATGTGGAGCAGGGATGAAGCCTACGAGCAGTACTTC.

As to this clone: The same CDR3 also results from other DNA sequences found in this sample. The chain joins TRBV2 to TRBJ1-1; 8 nucleotides line up with TRBD1. Germline CDR1 SNHLY, CDR2 FYNNEI. This CDR3 region has 13 residues. Unmatched junction bases numbered 3, after V lost 6 bases and J lost 3 bases. CDR3 sequence (DNA): TGTGCCAGCAGAGGACAGGGCTACACTGAAGCTTTCTTT. It encodes CASRGQGYTEAFF.

This clone is a singleton in its sample. A read error may account for a junction end that differs from germline. The rearrangement uses TRBV29-1 and TRBJ1-1; 7 bases match TRBD1. The CDR3 runs 14 residues. CDR1 is SQVTM, CDR2 ANQGSEA, per germline. The CDR3 reads CSGSYIRDSTEASF. The CDR3 coding sequence is TGCAGCGGAAGCTACATCCGGGACAGTACTGAAGCTTCCTTT.

This chain connects TRBV19 to TRBJ1-1; D ambiguous. This CDR3 has 14 amino acids. Germline-derived CDR1 and CDR2 are LNHDA and SQIVND (reference sequence). Trimming left V 9 bases short and J 0 bases short, with 14 bases between. CDR3 sequence: CASRRHIMNTEAFF. As DNA, the CDR3 is TGTGCCAGCCGCCGACACATCATGAACACTGAAGCTTTCTTT.

This clone appeared a single time. The same CDR3 also results from other DNA sequences found in this sample. The V call is TRBV5-6, the J call TRBJ1-4, with D possibly TRBD1 on 5 matching bases. Trimming removed 0 bases from V and 8 bases from J, with 11 bases in between. CDR1 is SGHDT, CDR2 YYEEEE, per germline. The CDR3 consists of 14 residues. The CDR3 coding sequence is TGTGCCAGCAGCTTGGGGGGCTTGGGCGAAAAACTGTTTTTT. Translating it yields CASSLGGLGEKLFF. Filled out from reference TRBV5-6 and TRBJ1-4, the complete variable domain reads DAGVTQSPTHLIKTRGQQVTLRCSPKSGHDTVSWYQQALGQGPQFIFQYYEEEERQRGNFPDRFSGHQFPNYSSELNVNALLLGDSALYLCASSLGGLGEKLFFGSGTQLSVL.

J is TRBJ2-7 and V is TRBV4-2, with TRBD2 identical over 8 bases. V lost 0 bases and J lost 3; bases outside the gene matches: 7. The CDR3 is 16 residues long. Germline V gene data show CDR1 as LGHNA and CDR2 as YNFKEQ. The CDR3 loop reads CASSQDGSGGFYEQYF. The CDR3 nucleotides read TGTGCCAGCAGCCAAGATGGAAGCGGGGGTTTCTACGAGCAGTACTTC.

The rearrangement links TRBV19 to TRBJ1-1, with D hard to call. This CDR3 is 16 amino acids long. The V gene's germline CDR1 is LNHDA and CDR2 SQIVND (reference sequence). The ends were cut back, 1 base at V and 1 base at J, with 13 bases in the middle. Here the CDR3 reads CASSIVWASGNTEAFF. Here the CDR3 DNA reads TGTGCCAGTAGTATAGTTTGGGCATCAGGGAACACTGAAGCTTTCTTT.

CDR3 sequence: CARTREGLGDTQYF. In nucleotides, the CDR3 is TGTGCCCGGACGCGGGAGGGTTTAGGAGATACGCAGTATTTT. The J gene is TRBJ2-3, the V gene TRBV30; 9 nucleotides agree with TRBD2. V lost 8 bases to trimming and J lost 5 bases; unmatched junction nucleotides: 11. In germline, CDR1 is GTSNPN, CDR2 SVGIG (reference sequence). The CDR3 sequence is 14 residues long.

This chain joins TRBV7-8 and TRBJ2-3, with D possibly TRBD2 on 6 matching bases. V was cut by 6 bases and J by 6 bases, with 16 bases left in between. The CDR3 is made up of 14 amino acids. The germline V gene encodes CDR1 SGHVS and CDR2 FQNEAQ. CDR3 loop: CASRRTTNSDTQYF. For the CDR3, the DNA is TGTGCCAGCAGACGGACTACCAACTCGGATACGCAGTATTTT.

The V and J genes are TRBV4-2 and TRBJ2-3; 8 bases line up with TRBD2. Trimming took 4 bases from V and 0 from J; bases not matched to a gene: 3. The CDR3 spans 15 residues. Germline CDR1 and CDR2: LGHNA and YNFKEQ. CDR3 residues: CASSPLAGSTDTQYF. Here the CDR3 DNA reads TGTGCCAGCAGCCCCTTAGCGGGAAGCACAGATACGCAGTATTTT.

J is TRBJ2-2 and V is TRBV6-1; D is undetermined. The CDR3 loop spans 14 amino acids. V lost 3 bases and J 8 bases, leaving 13 bases between the germline ends. CDR1 MNHNS and CDR2 SASEGT come from the germline V gene. This CDR3 reads CASSDRGSSGELFF. CDR3 DNA sequence: TGTGCCAGCAGTGACCGAGGTTCGTCGGGGGAGCTGTTTTTT.

V is TRBV27 and J is TRBJ1-2; 8 bases match TRBD1. Germline CDR1 reads MNHEY; CDR2 reads SMNVEV (reference sequence). V lost 6 bases to trimming and J lost 7 bases; unmatched junction nucleotides: 10. The CDR3 length is 14 residues. This chain's CDR3 is CASRTQGAGLGYTF. The CDR3 DNA follows: TGTGCCAGCAGGACGCAGGGGGCAGGGCTTGGCTACACCTTC.

V is TRBV28 and J is TRBJ2-6, with 7 bases fitting TRBD2. This CDR3 spans 15 amino acids. The V gene end was trimmed by 6 bases and the J gene end by 0 bases; junction bases not matched to a gene: 2. Germline loops: CDR1 MDHEN, CDR2 SYDVKM. In DNA, the CDR3 is TGTGCCAGCAGGGGAGGGTCCTCTGGGGCCAACGTCCTGACTTTC. Residues: CASRGGSSGANVLTF.

The rearrangement links TRBV19 to TRBJ2-5; 9 bases fit TRBD2. CDR3 size: 14 residues. The V and J ends lost 3 bases and 5 bases, in that order; junction bases with no gene match: 4. CDR1 and CDR2 from the germline V gene are LNHDA and SQIVND (reference sequence). The CDR3: CASSMISGGETQYF. CDR3 coding DNA: TGTGCCAGTAGTATGATTAGCGGGGGTGAGACCCAGTACTTC.

This clone has a handful of counts. The V gene is TRBV4-2, the J gene TRBJ2-4, with 10 bases aligning to TRBD2. From germline, CDR1 is LGHNA and CDR2 YNFKEQ. V gave up 4 bases and J gave up 0 bases; unmatched junction bases: 18. The CDR3 spans 21 residues. CDR3 sequence: CASSPIPFLAGEILAKNIQYF. The CDR3 DNA sequence: TGTGCCAGCAGCCCGATCCCCTTCCTAGCGGGGGAGATACTAGCCAAAAACATTCAGTACTTC.

The chain uses TRBV5-4 and TRBJ1-4; no definite D call. The CDR3 length is 15 residues. Germline CDR1 is SGHNT and CDR2 is YYREEE (reference sequence). The V and J ends lost 5 bases and 5 bases respectively, with 16 bases between them. The CDR3 protein is CASSAGSRKNEKLFF. CDR3 sequence (DNA): TGTGCCAGCAGTGCCGGGTCTCGGAAAAATGAAAAACTGTTTTTT.

This clone was counted a single time. The CDR3 DNA sequence: TGTGCCAGCTCCCTAGACTTTAATCAGCCCCAGCATTTT. It yields the protein CASSLDFNQPQHF. This rearrangement joins TRBV18 to TRBJ1-5; D remains unclear. Germline loops: CDR1 KGHSH, CDR2 LQKENI. This CDR3 contains 13 residues. V was clipped by 6 bases and J by 4 bases, with 10 bases between them. The entire variable domain, with the rest obtained from reference TRBV18 and TRBJ1-5, is as follows: NAGVMQNPRHLVRRRGQEARLRCSPMKGHSHVYWYRQLPEEGLKFMVYLQKENIIDESGMPKERFSAEFPKEGPSILRIQQVVRGDSAAYFCASSLDFNQPQHFGDGTRLSIL.

V gene TRBV9 combines with J gene TRBJ2-7; D ambiguous. CDR3 length equals 13 residues. Trimming pared 6 bases from V and 0 bases from J, leaving 10 bases between. Germline-derived CDR1 and CDR2 are SGDLS and YYNGEE. CDR3 bases: TGTGCCAGCAACAATGGTGGCTCCTACGAGCAGTACTTC. Translated, it gives CASNNGGSYEQYF.

This chain connects TRBV19 to TRBJ2-7, with TRBD1 identical over 7 bases. The V segment lost 2 bases and the J segment 2 bases; nucleotides outside the gene matches: 6. Germline lookup yields CDR1 LNHDA and CDR2 SQIVND (reference sequence). This CDR3 is 15 amino acids long. This chain's CDR3 is CASSIYGRGTYEQYF. DNA of the CDR3: TGTGCCAGTAGTATATACGGCAGGGGGACCTACGAGCAGTACTTC.

The J gene is TRBJ1-2, the V gene TRBV7-8, with 9 bases that match TRBD1. CDR1 is SGHVS, CDR2 FQNEAQ, per germline. V lost 3 bases and J lost 3; bases outside the gene matches: 17. The CDR3 has 19 residues. CDR3 residues: CASSFRTGTGILLDYGYTF. Written as DNA, the CDR3 is TGTGCCAGCAGCTTCCGTACCGGGACAGGGATTCTTCTCGACTATGGCTACACCTTC.

This chain joins TRBV18 and TRBJ2-3, with 10 bases that match TRBD2. Losses at the gene ends were 2 bases for V and 0 bases for J; bases not matched to a gene: 5. This CDR3 contains 17 residues. CDR1 is KGHSH and CDR2 is LQKENI in the germline V gene. The CDR3 loop reads CASSPRTSGTSTDTQYF. In DNA, the CDR3 is TGTGCCAGCTCACCAAGGACTAGCGGTACTAGCACAGATACGCAGTATTTT.

The chain couples TRBV6-5 to TRBJ1-5; weak D call: TRBD1 (5 bases). In germline, CDR1 is MNHEY, CDR2 SVGAGI. Trimming pared 5 bases from V and 3 bases from J, leaving 14 bases between. CDR3 length: 15 residues. CDR3 sequence (DNA): TGTGCCAGCAGTAAGGGACTTTTAGACAATCAGCCCCAGCATTTT. This codes for CASSKGLLDNQPQHF.

The genes are TRBV7-9 and TRBJ2-7, with 7 bases aligning to TRBD1. CDR1 and CDR2 (germline): SEHNR, FQNEAQ (reference sequence). Unmatched junction bases numbered 10, after V lost 6 bases and J lost 2 bases. This CDR3 is built from 15 residues. The CDR3 protein is CASSQVGQPTYEQYF. CDR3 nucleotides: TGTGCCAGCAGTCAAGTGGGACAGCCAACCTACGAGCAGTACTTC.